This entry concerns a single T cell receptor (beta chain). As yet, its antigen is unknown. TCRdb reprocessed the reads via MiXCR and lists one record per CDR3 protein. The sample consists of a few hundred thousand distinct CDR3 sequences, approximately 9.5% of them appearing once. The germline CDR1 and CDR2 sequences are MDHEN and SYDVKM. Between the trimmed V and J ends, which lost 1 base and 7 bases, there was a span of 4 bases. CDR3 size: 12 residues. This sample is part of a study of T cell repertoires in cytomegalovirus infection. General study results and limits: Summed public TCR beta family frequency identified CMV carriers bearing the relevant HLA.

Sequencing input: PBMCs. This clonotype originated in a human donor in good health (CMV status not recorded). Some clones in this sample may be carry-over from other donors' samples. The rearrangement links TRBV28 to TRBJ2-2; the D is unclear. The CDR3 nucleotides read TGTGCCAGCAGTTTATCCGTCGGGGAGCTGTTTTTT. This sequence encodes CASSLSVGELFF.